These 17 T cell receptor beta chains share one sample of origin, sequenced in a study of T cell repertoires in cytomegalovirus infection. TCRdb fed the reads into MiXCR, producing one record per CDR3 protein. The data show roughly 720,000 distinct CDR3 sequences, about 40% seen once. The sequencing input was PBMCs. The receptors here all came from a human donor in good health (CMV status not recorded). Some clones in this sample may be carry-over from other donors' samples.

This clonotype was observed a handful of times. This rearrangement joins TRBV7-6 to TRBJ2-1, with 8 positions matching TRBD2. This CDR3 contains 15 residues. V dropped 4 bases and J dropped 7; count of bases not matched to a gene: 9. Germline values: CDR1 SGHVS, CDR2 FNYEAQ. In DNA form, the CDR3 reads TGTGCCAGCAGCTGGGAAGGCGGGAGGTCAAATGAGCAGTTCTTC. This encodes CASSWEGGRSNEQFF. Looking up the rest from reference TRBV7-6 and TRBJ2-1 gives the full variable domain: GAGVSQSPRYKVTKRGQDVALRCDPISGHVSLYWYRQALGQGPEFLTYFNYEAQQDKSGLPNDRFSAERPEGSISTLTIQRTEQRDSAMYRCASSWEGGRSNEQFFGPGTRLTVL.

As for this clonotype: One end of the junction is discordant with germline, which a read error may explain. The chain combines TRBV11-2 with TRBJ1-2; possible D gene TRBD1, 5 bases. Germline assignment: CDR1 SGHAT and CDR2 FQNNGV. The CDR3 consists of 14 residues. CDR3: CASGLEPGNYGYTF. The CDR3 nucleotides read TGTGCCAGCGGCTTAGAGCCAGGGAACTATGGCTACACCTTC.

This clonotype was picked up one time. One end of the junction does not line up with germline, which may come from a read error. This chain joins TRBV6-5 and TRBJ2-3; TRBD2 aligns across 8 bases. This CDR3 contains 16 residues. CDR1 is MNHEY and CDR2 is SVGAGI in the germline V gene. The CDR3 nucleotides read TGTTCCAGCATTTTCACTAATAGCGGGAAGTCAGATACGCAGTATTTT. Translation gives CSSIFTNSGKSDTQYF.

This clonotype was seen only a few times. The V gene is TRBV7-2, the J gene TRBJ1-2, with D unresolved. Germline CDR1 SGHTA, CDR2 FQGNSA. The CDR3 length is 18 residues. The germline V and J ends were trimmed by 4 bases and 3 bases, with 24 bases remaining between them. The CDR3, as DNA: TGTGCCAGCAGCTCCCCGGTAGTTCGTAGGATGAGTGACTATGGCTACACCTTC. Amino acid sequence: CASSSPVVRRMSDYGYTF.

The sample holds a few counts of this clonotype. The DNA for the CDR3 is TGCAGTGCTAGGCCGGACAGTTACGAGCAGTACTTC. Protein sequence: CSARPDSYEQYF. The chain joins TRBV20-1 to TRBJ2-7; tentative D call: TRBD1 (6 bases). CDR3 length: 12 residues. From germline, CDR1 is DFQATT and CDR2 SNEGSKA (reference sequence). V dropped 3 bases and J dropped 4 bases, with 10 bases sitting between them.

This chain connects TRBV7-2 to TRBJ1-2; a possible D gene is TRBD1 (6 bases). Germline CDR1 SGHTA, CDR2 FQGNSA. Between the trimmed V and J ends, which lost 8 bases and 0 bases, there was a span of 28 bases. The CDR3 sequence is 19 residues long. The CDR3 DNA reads TGTGCCAGCGGCCCCCGTGGCGTGGGAAAGGGGGGGACTAACTATGGCTACACCTTC. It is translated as CASGPRGVGKGGTNYGYTF.

The CDR3 reads CASSPNTGYIYGYTF. The CDR3 coding sequence is TGTGCCAGCAGTCCCAATACAGGGTATATCTATGGCTACACCTTC. The rearrangement uses TRBV28 and TRBJ1-2; maybe TRBD1 (6 bases). Trimming removed 5 bases at V and 4 bases at J, with 17 bases between. The CDR3 has 15 amino acids. CDR1 and CDR2 (germline): MDHEN, SYDVKM.

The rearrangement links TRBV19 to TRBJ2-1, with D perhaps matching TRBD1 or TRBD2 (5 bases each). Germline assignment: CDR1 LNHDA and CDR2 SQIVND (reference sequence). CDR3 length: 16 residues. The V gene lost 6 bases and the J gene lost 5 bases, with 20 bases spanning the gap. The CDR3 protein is CASSSPAGTLHNEQFF. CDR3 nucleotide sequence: TGTGCCAGTAGCTCACCCGCCGGGACCCTACACAATGAGCAGTTCTTC.

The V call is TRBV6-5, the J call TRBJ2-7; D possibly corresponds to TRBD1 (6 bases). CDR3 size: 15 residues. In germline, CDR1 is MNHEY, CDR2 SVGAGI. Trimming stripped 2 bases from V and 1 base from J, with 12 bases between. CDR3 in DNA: TGTGCCAGCAGTTACCGGCCAGGGGAGTCCTACGAGCAGTACTTC. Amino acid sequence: CASSYRPGESYEQYF.

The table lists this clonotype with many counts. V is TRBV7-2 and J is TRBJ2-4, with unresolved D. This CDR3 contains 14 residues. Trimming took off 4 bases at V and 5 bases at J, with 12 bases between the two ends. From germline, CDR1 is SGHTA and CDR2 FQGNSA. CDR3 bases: TGTGCCAGCAGCTCCTCCACCACCCAAAACATTCAGTACTTC. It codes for CASSSSTTQNIQYF.

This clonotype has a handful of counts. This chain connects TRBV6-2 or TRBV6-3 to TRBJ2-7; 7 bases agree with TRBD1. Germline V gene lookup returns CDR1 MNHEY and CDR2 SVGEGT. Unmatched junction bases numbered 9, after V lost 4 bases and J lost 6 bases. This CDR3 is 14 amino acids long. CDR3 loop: CASSSGTAHVEQYF. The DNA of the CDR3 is TGTGCCAGCAGTTCCGGGACAGCCCATGTCGAGCAGTACTTC.

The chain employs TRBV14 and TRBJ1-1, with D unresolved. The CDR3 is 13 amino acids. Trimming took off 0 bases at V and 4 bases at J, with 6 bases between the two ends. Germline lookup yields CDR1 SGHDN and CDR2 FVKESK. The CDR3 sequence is CASSQDRFTEAFF. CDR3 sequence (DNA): TGTGCCAGCAGCCAAGATCGGTTCACTGAAGCTTTCTTT.

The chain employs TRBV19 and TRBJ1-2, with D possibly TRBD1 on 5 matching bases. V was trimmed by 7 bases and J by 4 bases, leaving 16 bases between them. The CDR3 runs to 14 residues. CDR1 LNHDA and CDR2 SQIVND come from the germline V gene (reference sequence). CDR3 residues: CASKRGDQSYGYTF. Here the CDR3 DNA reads TGTGCCAGTAAACGGGGGGACCAATCCTATGGCTACACCTTC.

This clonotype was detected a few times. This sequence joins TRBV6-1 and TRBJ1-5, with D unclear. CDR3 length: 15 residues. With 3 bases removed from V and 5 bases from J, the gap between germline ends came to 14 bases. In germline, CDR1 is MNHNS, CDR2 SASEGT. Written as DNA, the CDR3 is TGTGCCAGCAGTGATGGTAGGTCCAGCTATCAGCCCCAGCATTTT. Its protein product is CASSDGRSSYQPQHF.

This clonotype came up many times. CDR3: CASSLSRGSYEQYF. The DNA for the CDR3 is TGTGCCAGCAGCTTAAGCAGGGGATCCTACGAGCAGTACTTC. V is TRBV7-6 and J is TRBJ2-7; TRBD1 is a possible D gene (6 bases). Germline-derived CDR1 and CDR2 are SGHVS and FNYEAQ. Trimming left V 2 bases short and J 1 base short, with 9 bases between. This CDR3 spans 14 amino acids.

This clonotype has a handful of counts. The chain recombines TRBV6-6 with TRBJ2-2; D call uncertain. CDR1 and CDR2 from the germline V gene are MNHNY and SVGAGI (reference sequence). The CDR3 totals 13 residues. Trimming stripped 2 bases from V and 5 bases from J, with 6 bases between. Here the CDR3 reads CASSYVGTGELFF. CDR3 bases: TGTGCCAGCAGTTACGTCGGTACCGGGGAGCTGTTTTTT.

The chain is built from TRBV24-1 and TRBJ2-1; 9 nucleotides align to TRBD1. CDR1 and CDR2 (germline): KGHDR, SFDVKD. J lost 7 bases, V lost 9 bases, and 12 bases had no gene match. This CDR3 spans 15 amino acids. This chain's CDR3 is CATGPDRGGRNEQFF. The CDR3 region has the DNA TGTGCCACCGGCCCGGACAGGGGAGGGCGGAATGAGCAGTTCTTC.